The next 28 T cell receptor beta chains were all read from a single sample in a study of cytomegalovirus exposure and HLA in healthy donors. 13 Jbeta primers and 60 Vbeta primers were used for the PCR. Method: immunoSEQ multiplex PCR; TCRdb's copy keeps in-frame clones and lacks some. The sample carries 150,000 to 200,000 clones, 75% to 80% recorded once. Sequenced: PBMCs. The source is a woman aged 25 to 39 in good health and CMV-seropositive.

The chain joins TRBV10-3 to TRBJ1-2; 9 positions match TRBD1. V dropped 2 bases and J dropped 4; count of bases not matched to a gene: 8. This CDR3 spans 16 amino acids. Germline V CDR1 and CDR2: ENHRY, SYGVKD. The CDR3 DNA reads TGTGCCATCAGTGAGCACCCGGGACAGGGATTCTATGGCTACACCTTC. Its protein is CAISEHPGQGFYGYTF.

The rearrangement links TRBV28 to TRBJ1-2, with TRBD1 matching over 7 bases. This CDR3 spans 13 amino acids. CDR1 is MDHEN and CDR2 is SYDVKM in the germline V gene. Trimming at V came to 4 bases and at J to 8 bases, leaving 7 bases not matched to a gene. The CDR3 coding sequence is TGTGCCAGCAGTTCAAGACAGGGCTTCGGCTACACCTTC. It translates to CASSSRQGFGYTF.

The CDR3: CASSYDPGQGYGYTF. DNA for the CDR3: TGTGCCAGCAGTTACGACCCGGGCCAGGGTTATGGCTACACCTTC. The chain is built from TRBV6-6 and TRBJ1-2, with D perhaps matching TRBD1 (5 bases). Germline V gene sequence: CDR1 MNHNY, CDR2 SVGAGI (reference sequence). V lost 2 bases and J 5 bases, leaving 15 bases between the germline ends. The CDR3 contains 15 residues.

The CDR3 protein is CATTRTEYQAFF. CDR3 bases: TGTGCCACTACTCGGACAGAGTATCAAGCTTTCTTT. The chain combines TRBV19 with TRBJ1-1; D possibly corresponds to TRBD1 (6 bases). Germline V gene data show CDR1 as LNHDA and CDR2 as SQIVND (reference sequence). V lost 10 bases, J lost 9 bases, and 18 bases lay in between. CDR3 size: 12 residues.

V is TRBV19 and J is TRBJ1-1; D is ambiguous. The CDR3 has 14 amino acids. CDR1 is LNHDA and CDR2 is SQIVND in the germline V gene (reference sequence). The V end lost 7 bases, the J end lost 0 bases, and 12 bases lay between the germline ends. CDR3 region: CASITGRLNTEAFF. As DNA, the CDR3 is TGTGCCAGTATTACCGGGAGATTGAACACTGAAGCTTTCTTT. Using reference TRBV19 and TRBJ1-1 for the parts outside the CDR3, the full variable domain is DGGITQSPKYLFRKEGQNVTLSCEQNLNHDAMYWYRQDPGQGLRLIYYSQIVNDFQKGDIAEGYSVSREKKESFPLTVTSAQKNPTAFYLCASITGRLNTEAFFGQGTRLTVV.

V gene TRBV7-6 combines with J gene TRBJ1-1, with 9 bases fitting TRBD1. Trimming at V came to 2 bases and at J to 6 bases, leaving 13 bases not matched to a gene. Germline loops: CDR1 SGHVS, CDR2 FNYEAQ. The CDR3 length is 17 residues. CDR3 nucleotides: TGTGCCAGCAGCTTAAGCCGGGACAGGGCTTTTTCGGCTGAAGCTTTCTTT. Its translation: CASSLSRDRAFSAEAFF. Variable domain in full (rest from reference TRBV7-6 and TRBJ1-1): GAGVSQSPRYKVTKRGQDVALRCDPISGHVSLYWYRQALGQGPEFLTYFNYEAQQDKSGLPNDRFSAERPEGSISTLTIQRTEQRDSAMYRCASSLSRDRAFSAEAFFGQGTRLTVV.

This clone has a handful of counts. CDR3 coding DNA: TGTGCCAGCCTGAGGGAGGGTAGGGAGCAGTTCTTC. This codes for CASLREGREQFF. V usage is TRBV27 and J usage is TRBJ2-1; 7 bases align to TRBD2. V was pared by 8 bases and J by 10 bases, with 8 bases of the junction left unmatched. The germline CDR1 and CDR2 sequences are MNHEY and SMNVEV (reference sequence). CDR3 length: 12 amino acids.

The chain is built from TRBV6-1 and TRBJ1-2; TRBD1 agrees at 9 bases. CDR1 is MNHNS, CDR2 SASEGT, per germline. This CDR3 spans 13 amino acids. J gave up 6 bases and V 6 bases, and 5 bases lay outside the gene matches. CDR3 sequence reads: CASRGTGRHGYTF. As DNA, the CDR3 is TGTGCCAGCAGAGGGACAGGGAGGCATGGCTACACCTTC.

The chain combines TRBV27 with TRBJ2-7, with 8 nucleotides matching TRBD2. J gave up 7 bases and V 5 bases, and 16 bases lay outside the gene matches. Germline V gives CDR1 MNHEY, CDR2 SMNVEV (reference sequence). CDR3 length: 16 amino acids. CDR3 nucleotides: TGTGCCAGCAGTCCCAACGCCGGGGGGGGGTCGGGGGAGCAGTACTTC. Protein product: CASSPNAGGGSGEQYF.

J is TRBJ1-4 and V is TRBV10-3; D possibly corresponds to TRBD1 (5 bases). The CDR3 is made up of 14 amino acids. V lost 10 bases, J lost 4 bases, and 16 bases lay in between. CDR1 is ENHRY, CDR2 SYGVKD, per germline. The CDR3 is CATRTGGSNEKLFF. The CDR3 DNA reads TGTGCCACAAGGACCGGGGGAAGTAATGAAAAACTGTTTTTT.

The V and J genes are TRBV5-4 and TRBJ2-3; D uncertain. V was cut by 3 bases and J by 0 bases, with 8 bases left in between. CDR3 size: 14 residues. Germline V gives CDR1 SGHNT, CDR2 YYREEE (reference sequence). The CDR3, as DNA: TGTGCCAGCAGCTATTCTCCTAGCACAGATACGCAGTATTTT. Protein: CASSYSPSTDTQYF.

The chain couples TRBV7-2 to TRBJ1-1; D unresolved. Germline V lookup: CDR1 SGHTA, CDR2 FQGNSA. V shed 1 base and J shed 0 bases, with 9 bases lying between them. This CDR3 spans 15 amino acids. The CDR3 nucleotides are TGTGCCAGCAGCTTAGATCTGGGCTTGAACACTGAAGCTTTCTTT. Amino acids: CASSLDLGLNTEAFF.

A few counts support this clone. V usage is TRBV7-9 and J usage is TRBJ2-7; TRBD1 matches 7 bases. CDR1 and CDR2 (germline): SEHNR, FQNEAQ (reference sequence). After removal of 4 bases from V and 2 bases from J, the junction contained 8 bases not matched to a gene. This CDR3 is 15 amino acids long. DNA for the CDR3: TGTGCCAGCAGCTACTCGACAGGGATAACCTACGAGCAGTACTTC. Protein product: CASSYSTGITYEQYF. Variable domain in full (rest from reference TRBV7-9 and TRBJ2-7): DTGVSQNPRHKITKRGQNVTFRCDPISEHNRLYWYRQTLGQGPEFLTYFQNEAQLEKSRLLSDRFSAERPKGSFSTLEIQRTEQGDSAMYLCASSYSTGITYEQYFGPGTRLTVT.

In DNA form, the CDR3 reads TGCGCCAGCAGCGCGATGGACAGGGTCTACTCACCCCTCCACTTT. Its protein is CASSAMDRVYSPLHF. V gene TRBV5-1 combines with J gene TRBJ1-6; 8 nucleotides match TRBD1. V was clipped by 4 bases and J by 10 bases; unmatched bases: 10. The CDR3 covers 15 residues. CDR1 and CDR2 from the germline V gene are SGHRS and YFSETQ.

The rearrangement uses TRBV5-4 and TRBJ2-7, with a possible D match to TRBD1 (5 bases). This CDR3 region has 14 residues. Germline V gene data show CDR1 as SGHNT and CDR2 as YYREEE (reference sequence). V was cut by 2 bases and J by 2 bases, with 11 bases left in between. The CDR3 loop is CASSFAGNPYEQYF. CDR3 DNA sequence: TGTGCCAGCAGCTTTGCAGGGAACCCCTACGAGCAGTACTTC.

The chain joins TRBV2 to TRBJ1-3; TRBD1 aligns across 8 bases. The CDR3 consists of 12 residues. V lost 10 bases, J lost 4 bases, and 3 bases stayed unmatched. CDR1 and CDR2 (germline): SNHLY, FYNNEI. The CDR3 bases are TGTGCCAAAAACAGGGGGGGAAACACCATATATTTT. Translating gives CAKNRGGNTIYF.

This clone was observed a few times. The CDR3 bases are TGTGCCAGCAGCCCCCGTGGTCTAACCTACAATGAGCAGTTCTTC. It codes for CASSPRGLTYNEQFF. This chain uses TRBV13 with TRBJ2-1; D remains ambiguous. The CDR3 contains 15 residues. Trimming removed 5 bases at V and 2 bases at J, with 13 bases between. Germline CDR1 is PRHDT and CDR2 is FYEKMQ (reference sequence).

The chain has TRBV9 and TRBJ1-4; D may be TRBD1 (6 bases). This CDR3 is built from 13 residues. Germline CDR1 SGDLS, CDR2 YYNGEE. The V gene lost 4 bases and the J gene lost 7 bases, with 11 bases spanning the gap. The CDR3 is CASSPDRPEKLFF. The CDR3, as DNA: TGTGCCAGCAGCCCGGACAGACCTGAAAAACTGTTTTTT. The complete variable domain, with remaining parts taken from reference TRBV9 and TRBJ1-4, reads DSGVTQTPKHLITATGQRVTLRCSPRSGDLSVYWYQQSLDQGLQFLIQYYNGEERAKGNILERFSAQQFPDLHSELNLSSLELGDSALYFCASSPDRPEKLFFGSGTQLSVL.

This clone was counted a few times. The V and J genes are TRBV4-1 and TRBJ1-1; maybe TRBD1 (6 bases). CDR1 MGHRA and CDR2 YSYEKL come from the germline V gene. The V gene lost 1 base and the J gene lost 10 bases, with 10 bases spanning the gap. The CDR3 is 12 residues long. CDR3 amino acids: CASSQGGGRAFF. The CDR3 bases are TGCGCCAGCAGCCAAGGCGGGGGGCGAGCTTTCTTT.

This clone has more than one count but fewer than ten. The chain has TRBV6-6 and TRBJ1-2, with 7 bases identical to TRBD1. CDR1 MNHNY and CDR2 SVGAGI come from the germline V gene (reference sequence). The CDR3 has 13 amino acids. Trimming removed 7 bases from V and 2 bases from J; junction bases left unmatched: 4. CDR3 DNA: TGTGCCAGCACCGCACAGGGGAACTATGGCTACACCTTC. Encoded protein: CASTAQGNYGYTF.

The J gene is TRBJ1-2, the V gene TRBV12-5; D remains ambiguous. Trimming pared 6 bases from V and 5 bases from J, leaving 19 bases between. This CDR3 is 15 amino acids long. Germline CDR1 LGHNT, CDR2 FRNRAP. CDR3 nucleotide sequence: TGTGCTAGTGGGAACACTGGTACCAGGATGTATGGCTACACCTTC. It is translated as CASGNTGTRMYGYTF. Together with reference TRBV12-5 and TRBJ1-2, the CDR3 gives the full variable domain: DARVTQTPRHKVTEMGQEVTMRCQPILGHNTVFWYRQTMMQGLELLAYFRNRAPLDDSGMPKDRFSAEMPDATLATLKIQPSEPRDSAVYFCASGNTGTRMYGYTFGSGTRLTVV.

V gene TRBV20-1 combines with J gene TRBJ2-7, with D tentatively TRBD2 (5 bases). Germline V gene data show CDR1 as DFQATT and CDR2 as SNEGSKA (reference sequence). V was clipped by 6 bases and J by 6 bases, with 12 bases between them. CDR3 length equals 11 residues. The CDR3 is CSAQGSGEQYF. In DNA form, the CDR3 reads TGCAGTGCCCAAGGGAGTGGCGAGCAGTACTTC.

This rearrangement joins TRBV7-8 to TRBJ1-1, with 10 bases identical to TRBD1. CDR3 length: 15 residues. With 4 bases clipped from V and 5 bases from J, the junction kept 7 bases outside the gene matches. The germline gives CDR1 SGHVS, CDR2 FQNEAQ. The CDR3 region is CASSSGTGDSTEAFF. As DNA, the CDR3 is TGTGCCAGCAGCTCCGGGACAGGGGATTCTACTGAAGCTTTCTTT.

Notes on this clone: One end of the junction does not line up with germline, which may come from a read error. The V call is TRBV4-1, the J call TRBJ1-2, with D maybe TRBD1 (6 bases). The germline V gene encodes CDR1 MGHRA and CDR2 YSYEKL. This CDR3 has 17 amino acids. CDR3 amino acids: CASSQDPLTLLYREGNF. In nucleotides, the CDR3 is TGCGCCAGCAGCCAAGATCCCCTGACCCTTTTATACAGGGAAGGGAACTTC.

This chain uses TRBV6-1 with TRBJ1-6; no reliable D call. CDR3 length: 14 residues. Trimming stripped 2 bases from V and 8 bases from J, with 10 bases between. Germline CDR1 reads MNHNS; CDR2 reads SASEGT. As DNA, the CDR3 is TGTGCCAGCAGTGAATACGATCGGGATTCACCCCTCCACTTT. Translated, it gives CASSEYDRDSPLHF.

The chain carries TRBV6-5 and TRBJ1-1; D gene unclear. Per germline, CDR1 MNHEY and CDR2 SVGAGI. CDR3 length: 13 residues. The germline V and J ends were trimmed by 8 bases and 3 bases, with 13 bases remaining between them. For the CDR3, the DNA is TGTGCCAGCGCGGAGGAGATCTACACTGAAGCTTTCTTT. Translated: CASAEEIYTEAFF.

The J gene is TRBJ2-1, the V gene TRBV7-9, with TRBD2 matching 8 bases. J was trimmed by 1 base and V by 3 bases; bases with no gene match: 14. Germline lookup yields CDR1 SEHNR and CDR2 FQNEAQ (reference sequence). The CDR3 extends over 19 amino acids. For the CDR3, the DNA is TGTGCCAGCAGCTTTATAGCGGGGCCCCGCCTCTTATCCTACAATGAGCAGTTCTTC. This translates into CASSFIAGPRLLSYNEQFF.

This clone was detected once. CDR3 nucleotide sequence: TGTGCCAGCAGTTTCGACAGCTCCGCGAATTCACCCCTCCACTTT. It encodes CASSFDSSANSPLHF. The chain couples TRBV7-3 to TRBJ1-6; TRBD1 might be the D (5 bases). V lost 6 bases to trimming and J lost 7 bases, with 16 bases between them. The CDR3 sequence is 15 residues long. Germline V CDR1 and CDR2: SGHTA, FQGTGA.